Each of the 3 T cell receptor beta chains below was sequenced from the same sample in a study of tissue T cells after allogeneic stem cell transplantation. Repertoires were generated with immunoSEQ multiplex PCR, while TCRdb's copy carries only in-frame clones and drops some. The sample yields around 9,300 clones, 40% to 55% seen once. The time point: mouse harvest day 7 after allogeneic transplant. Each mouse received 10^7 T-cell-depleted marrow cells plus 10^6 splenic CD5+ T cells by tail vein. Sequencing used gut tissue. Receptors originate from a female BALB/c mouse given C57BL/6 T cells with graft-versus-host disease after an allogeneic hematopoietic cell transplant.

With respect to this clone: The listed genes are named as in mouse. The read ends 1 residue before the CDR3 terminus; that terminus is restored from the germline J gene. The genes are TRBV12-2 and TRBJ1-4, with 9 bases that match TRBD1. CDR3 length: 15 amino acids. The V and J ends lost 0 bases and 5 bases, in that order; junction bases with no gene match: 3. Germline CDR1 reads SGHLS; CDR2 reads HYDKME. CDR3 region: CASSLEGQGNERLFF. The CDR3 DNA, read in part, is TGTGCCAGCTCTCTCGAGGGACAGGGAAACGAAAGATTATTT.

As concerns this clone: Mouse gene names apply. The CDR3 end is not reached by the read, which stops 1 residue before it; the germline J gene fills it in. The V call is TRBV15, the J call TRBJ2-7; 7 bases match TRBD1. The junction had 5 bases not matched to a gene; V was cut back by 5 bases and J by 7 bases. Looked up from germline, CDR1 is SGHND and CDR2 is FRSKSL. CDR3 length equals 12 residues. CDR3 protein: CASSRQGWEQYF. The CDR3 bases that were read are TGTGCCAGCAGTCGACAGGGATGGGAACAGTAC.

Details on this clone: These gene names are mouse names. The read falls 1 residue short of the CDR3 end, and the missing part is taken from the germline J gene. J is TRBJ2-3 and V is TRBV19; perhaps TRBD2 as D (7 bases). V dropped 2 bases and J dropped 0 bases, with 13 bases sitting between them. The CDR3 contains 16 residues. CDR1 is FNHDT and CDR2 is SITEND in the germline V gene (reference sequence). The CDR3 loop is CASSISLGASAETLYF. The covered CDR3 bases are TGTGCCAGCAGTATCAGCCTGGGGGCTAGTGCAGAAACGCTGTAT.